This T cell receptor beta chain was obtained from a study of T cell responses to AZD1222 COVID-19 vaccine (dated by TCRdb to about 2021). In terms of the full investigation: AZD1222 recipients whose second dose came at about 4 weeks and those whose second dose came at about 12 weeks were combined into one group, since spike-specific TCR depth and breadth did not differ between the two schedules. A total of over 230 trial participants underwent TCR sequencing, of whom about 210 received two doses of AZD1222 and roughly 25 received two doses of the MenACWY control vaccine. Enrollment into the trials was organized by age into subgroups of 18-55, 56-69 and 70-plus years, and those subgroups contained roughly 150, 30 and 60 TCR-sequenced participants, respectively.

The CDR3 regions of human TCRbeta chains were analyzed by immunosequencing. The source study handled its data this way. TCRs in the repertoires were compared against a reference library of SARS-CoV-2-specific TCRs that had been generated with the MIRA antigen-specificity platform. Breadth was defined as the fraction of unique TCRs that were SARS-CoV-2-associated. Depth was defined as the fraction of total T cells that were SARS-CoV-2-associated. Using the MIRA data, every spike-specific TCR was mapped to the spike region that the TCR reacted to and assigned to either a CD4 or a CD8 class. Log10-transformed breadth and depth values were compared by one-way ANOVA with Sidak's multiple comparisons tests. TCRdb's version of the immuneACCESS table is confined to in-frame rearrangements and falls short of the full clone set. An unresolved V gene accounts for under half of the shortfall where checked; the remainder is of unknown origin. That table gives V, J and clone size, and the DNA gave D and trimming. This sample lists 150,000 to 200,000 clones; 94% were detected once. About 0.6% of the sample is taken by the ten largest.

The study at large found these results: The whole spike protein was spanned by vaccine-associated CD4 TCRs, and dominant responses were seen in regions 160-218 and 743-854. Most participants were white British and females outnumbered males, and the authors suggested that clonal diversity may have been underestimated. Because no samples from the day 14 peak response were available, repertoires could be characterized only after the peak T cell response. The 56-69-year group was small, and its depth increase did not reach significance, likely because of low power. Conclusions about previously exposed vaccinees are limited because only a handful of AZD1222 recipients were SARS-CoV-2 seropositive at baseline. After two AZD1222 doses, both the breadth and the depth of spike-specific TCRs were significantly higher than at day 0 and than in MenACWY recipients. Reportedly, almost half of the unique spike-specific TCRs recognized epitopes lying outside the regions that are mutated in the B.1.351 and B.1.1.7 variants.

Deletion took 6 bases off V and 7 bases off J, with a span of 16 bases between the germline ends. The germline V gene specifies MDHEN as CDR1 and SYDVKM as CDR2. Reading from cysteine to phenylalanine, the CDR3 counts 13 amino acids. Solely the CDR3 DNA is kept, with 39 bases framed from the first base. Note on this clone: No antigen is known for it. Per-nucleotide qualities are absent, and no much larger clonotype sits a single base away.

What this sample's time point label stands for: baseline before first vaccination. Vaccinee samples were obtained from the UK trials COV001 and COV002, which included a single-blind randomized controlled phase 2/3 trial of AZD1222 (ChAdOx1 nCoV-19) in healthy adults. For TCRbeta chain sequencing, PBMC samples from trial participants were taken at day 0 and at day 28 after the second dose. The chain is assembled from TRBV28 and TRBJ2-7; TRBD2 might be the D gene, on 5 matching bases. This TCR came from an adult in good health. The sequenced sample was peripheral blood, obtained on day 0 of AZD1222 vaccination. The CDR3 reads CASRLAGMSEQYF. The nucleotide sequence is TGTGCCAGCAGGTTGGCCGGGATGAGTGAGCAGTACTTC.